This TCR beta chain was documented in a study of regulatory T cells in long-lasting Graves disease. Study results and caveats: Owing to a sample size that was small, accuracy may have been reduced.

Regarding time point: newly diagnosed GD, antithyroid drugs for less than 3 months. TCR sequences were obtained from RNA taken from PBMCs. Patients all came to the study from an endocrinology department in Xi'an, China. Arm-PCR with iRepertoire HTBI primers amplified the CDR3 regions for these TCR beta libraries. One entry per CDR3 protein, called by TCRdb with MiXCR from the multiplex PCR reads. There are 400,000 to 500,000 distinct CDR3 sequences in the sample; approximately 14% occur only once, and roughly 15% lies in the top ten. V lost 6 bases and J lost 4, with 10 bases in between. This CDR3 has 12 amino acids. The germline gives CDR1 SGDLS, CDR2 YYNGEE. In this sample, this clonotype turned up a few times. As yet, its antigen is unknown. The sample also formed part of further work on T cells in Graves' hyperthyroidism and ophthalmopathy. That source notes: Primed by the HTBI set, a first-round RT-PCR was run on the TCR CDR3. Most thyroid clonotypes that were expanded above 0.001 also turned up in blood.

This sample comprised peripheral blood mononuclear cells (PBMCs), obtained at new diagnosis, from a patient treated with antithyroid drugs. The chain couples TRBV9 to TRBJ1-2, with D unclear. The sequence came from a woman aged 50 to 60 with Graves disease. The CDR3 reads CASTRPSYGYTF. DNA for the CDR3: TGTGCCAGCACCCGGCCTAGCTATGGCTACACCTTC.